This T cell receptor beta chain was recovered during a study of blood T cell repertoires in COVID-19. Germline CDR1 is LNHDA and CDR2 is SQIVND (reference sequence). V lost 6 bases to trimming and J lost 9 bases, with 8 bases between them. The length of the CDR3 is 11 residues. Generated by immunoSEQ multiplex PCR, the TCRdb table keeps only in-frame clones and is missing some. The table lists tens of thousands of clones, approximately 90% of them singletons. This clone was counted between two and nine times. The clonotype was recovered from a man older than 75 with acute or convalescent COVID-19. Sequencing used peripheral blood. The V call is TRBV19, the J call TRBJ2-2; D is ambiguous. The CDR3: CASSYGWELFF. CDR3 nucleotide sequence: TGTGCCAGTAGCTACGGTTGGGAGCTGTTTTTT.